The 9 T cell receptor beta chains below all came from one sample that was sequenced in a study of blood T cell repertoires in COVID-19 (dated by TCRdb to 2020 to 2022). The method behind the library was the immunoSEQ multiplex PCR assay. The source is immuneACCESS, and TCRdb retained only in-frame sequences with V and J called. Part of the clones is not carried over; for the studies checked, unresolved V genes explain less than half of this, and the remainder is unexplained. This sample is represented by 200,000 or so clones; roughly 90% of them were singletons. The ten largest account for 0.78% of the sample. Material for sequencing was peripheral blood. These receptors were taken from a woman aged 70-85 years with acute or convalescent COVID-19.

The chain couples TRBV5-8 to TRBJ2-5, with 10 bases aligning to TRBD2. V lost 4 bases, J lost 4 bases, and 19 bases stayed unmatched. This CDR3 region has 19 residues. Germline assignment: CDR1 SGHTS and CDR2 YDEGEE. The CDR3 nucleotides read TGTGCCAGCAGCCATGGACAGTTCCTAGCGGGAGCGGGAGGAGAGACCCAGTACTTC. Translating it yields CASSHGQFLAGAGGETQYF.

The chain joins TRBV29-1 to TRBJ2-1, with 9 bases lining up with TRBD2. V lost 8 bases to trimming and J lost 7 bases; unmatched junction nucleotides: 12. Germline V gives CDR1 SQVTM, CDR2 ANQGSEA. This CDR3 is 14 amino acids long. CDR3 residues: CSSSGNSVPNEQFF. CDR3 coding DNA: TGCAGCTCTAGCGGGAACTCAGTTCCTAATGAGCAGTTCTTC.

This chain uses TRBV9 with TRBJ2-1; TRBD1 matches at 10 bases. Germline CDR1 and CDR2: SGDLS and YYNGEE. V was pared by 4 bases and J by 8 bases, with 12 bases of the junction left unmatched. The CDR3 extends over 16 amino acids. The CDR3 sequence: CASSRLGTGEGDEQFF. CDR3 nucleotides: TGTGCCAGCAGCCGACTAGGGACAGGGGAAGGGGATGAGCAGTTCTTC.

The rearrangement joins TRBV9 to TRBJ2-7; 11 bases line up with TRBD1. With V trimmed by 0 bases and J by 3 bases, 5 bases remained unmatched. The CDR3 extends over 16 amino acids. Germline assignment: CDR1 SGDLS and CDR2 YYNGEE. The CDR3 sequence is CASSVGTGGAGYEQYF. CDR3 sequence (DNA): TGTGCCAGCAGCGTAGGGACAGGGGGCGCCGGCTACGAGCAGTACTTC.

A single count supports this clone. This chain connects TRBV11-3 to TRBJ2-7, with D possibly TRBD1 on 6 matching bases. V shed 5 bases and J shed 6 bases, with 17 bases lying between them. This CDR3 region has 14 residues. The germline V gene encodes CDR1 SGHNT and CDR2 YENEEA. CDR3 DNA: TGTGCCAGCAGCCAATCGAGAACAGGGACCGAGCAGTACTTC. Translated, it gives CASSQSRTGTEQYF.

The chain recombines TRBV18 with TRBJ1-1, with D unresolved. The CDR3 has 13 residues. CDR1 and CDR2 (germline): KGHSH, LQKENI. The V gene lost 8 bases and the J gene lost 0 bases, with 10 bases spanning the gap. In DNA form, the CDR3 reads TGTGCCAGCGCTTCCCAGGTGAACACTGAAGCTTTCTTT. Translating gives CASASQVNTEAFF.

The chain couples TRBV4-1 to TRBJ1-1; 8 bases map to TRBD1. Germline V gene lookup returns CDR1 MGHRA and CDR2 YSYEKL. After removal of 5 bases from V and 4 bases from J, the junction contained 9 bases not matched to a gene. This CDR3 comprises 15 residues. The CDR3 sequence is CASSNTGGRGTEAFF. As DNA, the CDR3 is TGCGCCAGCAGCAATACAGGGGGACGAGGCACTGAAGCTTTCTTT.

The V call is TRBV5-1, the J call TRBJ1-2, with TRBD1 identical over 9 bases. Looked up from germline, CDR1 is SGHRS and CDR2 is YFSETQ. Trimming removed 1 base from V and 0 bases from J; junction bases left unmatched: 10. This CDR3 is 18 amino acids long. This CDR3 is CASSLFPNRGLTNYGYTF. As DNA, the CDR3 is TGCGCCAGCAGCTTGTTTCCGAACAGGGGGCTTACTAACTATGGCTACACCTTC.

V is TRBV6-2 or TRBV6-3 and J is TRBJ1-2, with TRBD1 matching 9 bases. The V and J ends lost 2 bases and 6 bases, in that order; junction bases with no gene match: 1. The CDR3 loop spans 13 amino acids. Germline CDR1 is MNHEY and CDR2 is SVGEGT. CDR3 region: CASSYDRGDGYTF. CDR3 in DNA: TGTGCCAGCAGTTACGACAGGGGGGATGGCTACACCTTC.